The 13 T cell receptor beta chains presented below share a single source sample, sequenced in a study of blood T cell repertoires in COVID-19. The method was immunoSEQ multiplex PCR; TCRdb's version includes in-frame clones alone and lacks a portion of them. Among fewer than 400,000 clones listed, less than 85% were seen once. Sequencing was performed on peripheral blood. All receptors come from a woman aged 18-35 years with acute or convalescent COVID-19.

This clone was detected only a few times. V is TRBV10-3 and J is TRBJ1-2; TRBD1 matches 7 bases. Germline V gene sequence: CDR1 ENHRY, CDR2 SYGVKD. The ends lost 10 bases at V and 6 bases at J; junction bases unmatched: 11. The CDR3 runs to 13 residues. Here the CDR3 DNA reads TGTGCCACCCGGTTCCAGGGGGAGGATGGCTACACCTTC. This translates into CATRFQGEDGYTF.

V usage is TRBV27 and J usage is TRBJ2-1, with 8 bases identical to TRBD2. This CDR3 region has 12 residues. V lost 5 bases, J lost 10 bases, and 4 bases stayed unmatched. Per germline, CDR1 MNHEY and CDR2 SMNVEV (reference sequence). CDR3 sequence (DNA): TGTGCCAGCAGTGTAGAGCGGGGGGAGCAGTTCTTC. Translation: CASSVERGEQFF.

The chain employs TRBV25-1 and TRBJ1-1, with 8 bases matching TRBD1. Germline CDR1 MGHDK, CDR2 SYGVNS. With 9 bases clipped from V and 4 bases from J, the junction kept 7 bases outside the gene matches. There are 13 residues in the CDR3. CDR3 region: CARAGGFGTEAFF. The CDR3 region has the DNA TGTGCCAGGGCAGGGGGCTTTGGCACTGAAGCTTTCTTT.

The chain links TRBV28 to TRBJ1-2, with D perhaps TRBD1 (5 bases). Germline V gene data show CDR1 as MDHEN and CDR2 as SYDVKM. The CDR3 extends over 16 amino acids. Trimming took 11 bases from V and 7 from J, leaving 29 bases between them. The CDR3 coding sequence is TGTGCCGGTCTTTCCGGGGGAATAGAGTCCAACCCTGGCTACACCTTC. It specifies CAGLSGGIESNPGYTF.

The chain employs TRBV24-1 and TRBJ2-5, with 9 bases lining up with TRBD2. CDR3 size: 15 residues. Germline values: CDR1 KGHDR, CDR2 SFDVKD. V gave up 12 bases and J gave up 5 bases; unmatched junction bases: 15. CDR3 in amino acids: CASSTSGPSGETQYF. Here the CDR3 DNA reads TGTGCCTCGTCGACTAGCGGTCCTAGCGGGGAGACCCAGTACTTC.

The CDR3 loop reads CASSVSSPGELFF. DNA of the CDR3: TGTGCCAGCAGTGTGTCTTCTCCCGGGGAGCTGTTTTTT. The chain joins TRBV2 to TRBJ2-2; D not resolved. The CDR3 is made up of 13 amino acids. Germline V gene data show CDR1 as SNHLY and CDR2 as FYNNEI. V shed 4 bases and J shed 6 bases, with 9 bases lying between them.

CDR3 DNA sequence: TGTGCCAGCAGTACGACTAGCGGGAGCGGTGAGCAGTTCTTC. It is translated as CASSTTSGSGEQFF. The rearrangement links TRBV28 to TRBJ2-1; 12 nucleotides match TRBD2. The CDR3 is 14 amino acids. CDR1 is MDHEN, CDR2 SYDVKM, per germline. Trimming cost V 5 bases and J 9 bases; bases outside gene matches: 5.

This chain joins TRBV5-1 and TRBJ2-1; D possibly corresponds to TRBD2 (6 bases). V gave up 6 bases and J gave up 3 bases, with 16 bases separating them. Per the germline V gene, CDR1 is SGHRS and CDR2 is YFSETQ. CDR3 size: 15 residues. The CDR3 loop reads CASTFIAGNYNEQFF. For the CDR3, the DNA is TGCGCCAGCACCTTCATTGCGGGGAACTACAATGAGCAGTTCTTC.

V gene TRBV6-1 combines with J gene TRBJ2-3, with TRBD2 identical over 10 bases. The CDR3 consists of 17 residues. The ends lost 0 bases at V and 3 bases at J; junction bases unmatched: 6. Germline V gene lookup returns CDR1 MNHNS and CDR2 SASEGT. The CDR3 reads CASSEAVTAGGTDTQYF. The CDR3 DNA reads as TGTGCCAGCAGTGAAGCGGTTACAGCGGGGGGGACAGATACGCAGTATTTT.

The chain couples TRBV6-5 to TRBJ2-2; 8 bases map to TRBD1. Germline trimming cut 8 bases from V and 4 bases from J; bases unmatched to any gene: 9. There are 15 residues in the CDR3. Germline CDR1 reads MNHEY; CDR2 reads SVGAGI. CDR3 in DNA: TGTGCCAGCGACTTCAGGACAGGGAGCACCGGGGAGCTGTTTTTT. It codes for CASDFRTGSTGELFF.

The rearrangement uses TRBV2 and TRBJ2-6; no firm D call. This CDR3 comprises 15 residues. Germline lookup yields CDR1 SNHLY and CDR2 FYNNEI. The V end lost 0 bases, the J end lost 0 bases, and 3 bases lay between the germline ends. The CDR3 DNA sequence: TGTGCCAGCAGTGAAGCGGCCTCTGGGGCCAACGTCCTGACTTTC. Translating gives CASSEAASGANVLTF.

V usage is TRBV9 and J usage is TRBJ2-2, with TRBD2 identical over 8 bases. J was trimmed by 1 base and V by 10 bases; bases with no gene match: 3. The CDR3 runs to 13 residues. The germline V gene encodes CDR1 SGDLS and CDR2 YYNGEE. DNA for the CDR3: TGTGCCTCGGGGGGGTTGAACACCGGGGAGCTGTTTTTT. Translation gives CASGGLNTGELFF.

V usage is TRBV11-3 and J usage is TRBJ2-7; the match to TRBD1 covers 7 bases. Germline CDR1 and CDR2: SGHNT and YENEEA. This CDR3 is 15 amino acids long. J gave up 2 bases and V 0 bases, and 4 bases lay outside the gene matches. CDR3 loop: CASSLESDRAYEQYF. The DNA of the CDR3 is TGTGCCAGCAGCTTAGAGTCAGACAGGGCCTACGAGCAGTACTTC.